The entry below describes one TCR beta chain. Its specificity is unknown. This entry belongs to a study of CXCR3-negative and CXCR3-positive naive CD8 T cells. About the research overall: Summed over all libraries, TRB reads came to about 140 million, with about 1.5 +/- 0.3 million per library.

The method, 5' RACE with UMI labels, was used to prepare the TRB cDNA libraries. For each CDR3 protein, TCRdb gives one entry from its re-call of the 5' RACE reads, without DNA. The sample table sets out around 63,000 distinct CDR3 sequences. Whole-study results and caveats: Because surface CD5 did not distinguish the naive subsets, TCR strength was inferred from TRB CDR3 properties. Whereas both naive subsets had comparably high diversity, memory CD8+ cells had much lower diversity. The TRB CDR3s that CXCR3-positive naive cells carried were more hydrophobic than those of CXCR3-negative naive cells.

CDR3 length: 13 residues. Germline lookup yields CDR1 SQVTM and CDR2 ANQGSEA. The specimen sequenced was naive CXCR3+ CD8+ T cells from blood. The subset is: CD45RO-CCR7+CD27+CD95- naive CD8+ T cells expressing CXCR3 (TNR3+). This TCR derives from a human donor in good health. Some clones in this sample may be carry-over from other donors' samples. The V gene is TRBV29-1, the J gene TRBJ2-7; TCRdb proposes TRBD1, but this gene call is untestable without DNA. The CDR3 is CSVLSGTTYEQYF.